This T cell receptor (beta chain) derives from a study of blood T cell repertoires in COVID-19. The wider study: Samples of COVID-19 (acute and convalescent) were obtained from the United States, Italy and Spain. T cells, B-cell-depleted T cells, or PBMCs provided the cDNA or gDNA that served as material.

The CDR3 is 12 amino acids. With 9 bases removed from V and 6 bases from J, the gap between germline ends came to 14 bases. Germline V CDR1 and CDR2: MNHEY, SMNVEV (reference sequence). Original processing notes: Reference gene primer amplification gave estimated nucleated cell counts. The protocol was immunoSEQ multiplex PCR, while the TCRdb copy is restricted to in-frame clones and leaves out a portion. V and J calls and clone size come straight from that table; D and trimming were deduced from the DNA. The repertoire has under 200,000 clones, approximately 90% of them found once; the top ten carry around 0.5%.

The chain is built from TRBV27 and TRBJ1-2; D is unresolved. The sequenced material came from peripheral blood. The clonotype originates from a man over 45 with acute or convalescent COVID-19. The DNA of the CDR3 is TGTGCCAGTCTAGGTCCCCGACATGGCTACACCTTC. It codes for CASLGPRHGYTF.